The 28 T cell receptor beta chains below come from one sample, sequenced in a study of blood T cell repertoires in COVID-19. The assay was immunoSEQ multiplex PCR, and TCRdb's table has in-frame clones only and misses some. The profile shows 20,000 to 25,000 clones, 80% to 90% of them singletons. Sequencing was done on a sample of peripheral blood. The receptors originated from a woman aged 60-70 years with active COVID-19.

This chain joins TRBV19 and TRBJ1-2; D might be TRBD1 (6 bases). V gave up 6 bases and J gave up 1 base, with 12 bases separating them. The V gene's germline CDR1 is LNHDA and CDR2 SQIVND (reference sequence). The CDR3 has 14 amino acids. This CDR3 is CASSGQLFNYGYTF. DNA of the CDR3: TGTGCCAGTAGCGGACAGCTATTTAACTATGGCTACACCTTC.

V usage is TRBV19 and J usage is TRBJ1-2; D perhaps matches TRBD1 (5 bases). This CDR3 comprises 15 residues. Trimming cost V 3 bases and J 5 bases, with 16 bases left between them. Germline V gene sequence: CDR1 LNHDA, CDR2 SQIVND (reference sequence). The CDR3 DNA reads TGTGCCAGTAGTATTTATCGACAGAACTTTTATGGCTACACCTTC. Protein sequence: CASSIYRQNFYGYTF.

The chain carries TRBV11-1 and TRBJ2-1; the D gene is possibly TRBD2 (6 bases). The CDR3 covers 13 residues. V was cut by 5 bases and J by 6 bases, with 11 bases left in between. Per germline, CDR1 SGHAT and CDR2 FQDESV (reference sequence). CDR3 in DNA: TGTGCCAGCAGCCAGGGACTCCCCAATGAGCAGTTCTTC. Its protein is CASSQGLPNEQFF.

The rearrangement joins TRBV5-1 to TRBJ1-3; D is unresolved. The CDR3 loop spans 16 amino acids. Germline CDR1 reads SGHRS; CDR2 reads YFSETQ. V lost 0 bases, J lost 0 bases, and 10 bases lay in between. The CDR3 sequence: CASSLGAGSSGNTIYF. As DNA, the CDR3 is TGCGCCAGCAGCTTGGGGGCTGGGAGCTCTGGAAACACCATATATTTT.

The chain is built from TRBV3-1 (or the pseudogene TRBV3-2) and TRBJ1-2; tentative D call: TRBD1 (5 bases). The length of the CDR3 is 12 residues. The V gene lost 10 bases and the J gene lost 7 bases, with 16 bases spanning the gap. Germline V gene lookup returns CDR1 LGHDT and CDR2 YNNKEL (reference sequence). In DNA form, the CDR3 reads TGTGCCACCAGAGGGACTGTGGGTGGCTACACCTTC. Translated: CATRGTVGGYTF.

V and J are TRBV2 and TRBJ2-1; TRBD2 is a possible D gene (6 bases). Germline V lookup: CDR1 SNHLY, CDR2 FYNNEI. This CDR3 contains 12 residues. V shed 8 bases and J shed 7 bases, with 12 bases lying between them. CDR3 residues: CASHAGLNEQFF. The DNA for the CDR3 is TGTGCCAGCCATGCGGGGCTAAATGAGCAGTTCTTC.

For the CDR3, the DNA is TGTGCCAGCAGCTTAACCCATGACAGGTACCAAGAGACCCAGTACTTC. As protein: CASSLTHDRYQETQYF. The J gene is TRBJ2-5, the V gene TRBV7-3, with TRBD1 as a possible D gene (6 bases). The CDR3 spans 16 residues. Germline assignment: CDR1 SGHTA and CDR2 FQGTGA. The ends were cut back, 0 bases at V and 0 bases at J, with 11 bases in the middle.

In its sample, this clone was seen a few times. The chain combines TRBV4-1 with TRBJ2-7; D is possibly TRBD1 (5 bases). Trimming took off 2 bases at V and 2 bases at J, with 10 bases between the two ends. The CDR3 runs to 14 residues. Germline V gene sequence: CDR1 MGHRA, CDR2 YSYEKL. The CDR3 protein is CASSQTDKTYEQYF. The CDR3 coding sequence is TGCGCCAGCAGCCAAACGGACAAGACCTACGAGCAGTACTTC.

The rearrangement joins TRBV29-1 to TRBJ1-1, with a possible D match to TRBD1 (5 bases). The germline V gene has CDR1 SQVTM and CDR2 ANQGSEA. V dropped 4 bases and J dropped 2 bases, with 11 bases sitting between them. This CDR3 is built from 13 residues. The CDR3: CSVGSGLNTEAFF. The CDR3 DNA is TGCAGCGTTGGTTCAGGGCTAAACACTGAAGCTTTCTTT.

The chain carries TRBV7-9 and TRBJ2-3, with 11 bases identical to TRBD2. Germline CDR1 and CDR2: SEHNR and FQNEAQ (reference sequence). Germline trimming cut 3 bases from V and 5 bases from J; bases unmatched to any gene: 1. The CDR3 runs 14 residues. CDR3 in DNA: TGTGCCAGCAGCTTTACTAGCGGGAGAGATACGCAGTATTTT. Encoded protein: CASSFTSGRDTQYF.

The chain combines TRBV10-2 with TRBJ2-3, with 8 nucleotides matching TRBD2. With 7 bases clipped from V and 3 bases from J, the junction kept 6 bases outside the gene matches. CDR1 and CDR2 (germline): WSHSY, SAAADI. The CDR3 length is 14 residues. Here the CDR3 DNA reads TGCGCCAGCACGGGGGGGACTAGGACAGATACGCAGTATTTT. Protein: CASTGGTRTDTQYF.

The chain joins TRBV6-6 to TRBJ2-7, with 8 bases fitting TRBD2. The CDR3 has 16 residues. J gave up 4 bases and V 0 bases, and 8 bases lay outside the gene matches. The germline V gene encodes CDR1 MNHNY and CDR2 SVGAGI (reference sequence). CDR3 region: CASSYSGGGSYYEQYF. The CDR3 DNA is TGTGCCAGCAGTTACTCCGGCGGGGGGTCTTATTACGAGCAGTACTTC.

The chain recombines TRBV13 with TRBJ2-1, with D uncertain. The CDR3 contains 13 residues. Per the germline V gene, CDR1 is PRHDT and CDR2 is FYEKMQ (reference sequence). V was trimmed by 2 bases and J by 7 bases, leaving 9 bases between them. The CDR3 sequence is CASSLRPGNEQFF. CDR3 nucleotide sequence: TGTGCCAGCAGCTTAAGGCCCGGGAATGAGCAGTTCTTC. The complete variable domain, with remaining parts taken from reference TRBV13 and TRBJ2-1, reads AAGVIQSPRHLIKEKRETATLKCYPIPRHDTVYWYQQGPGQDPQFLISFYEKMQSDKGSIPDRFSAQQFSDYHSELNMSSLELGDSALYFCASSLRPGNEQFFGPGTRLTVL.

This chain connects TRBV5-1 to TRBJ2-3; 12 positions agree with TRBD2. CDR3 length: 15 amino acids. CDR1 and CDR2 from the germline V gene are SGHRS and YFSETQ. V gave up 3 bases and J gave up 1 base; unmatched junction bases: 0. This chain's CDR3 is CASSSSGGGTDTQYF. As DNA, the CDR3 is TGCGCCAGCAGCTCTAGCGGGGGGGGCACAGATACGCAGTATTTT.

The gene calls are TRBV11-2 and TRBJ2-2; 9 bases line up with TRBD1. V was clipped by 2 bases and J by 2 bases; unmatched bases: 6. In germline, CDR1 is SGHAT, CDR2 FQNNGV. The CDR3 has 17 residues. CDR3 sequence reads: CASSLYPGQGNTGELFF. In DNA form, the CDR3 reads TGTGCCAGCAGCTTATACCCGGGACAGGGAAACACCGGGGAGCTGTTTTTT.

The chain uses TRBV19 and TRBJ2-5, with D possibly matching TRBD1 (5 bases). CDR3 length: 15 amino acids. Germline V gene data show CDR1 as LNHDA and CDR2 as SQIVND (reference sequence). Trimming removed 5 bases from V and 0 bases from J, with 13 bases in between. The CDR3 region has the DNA TGTGCCAGTAGTTGGGGCAGAACGTACCAAGAGACCCAGTACTTC. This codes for CASSWGRTYQETQYF. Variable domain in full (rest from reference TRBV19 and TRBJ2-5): DGGITQSPKYLFRKEGQNVTLSCEQNLNHDAMYWYRQDPGQGLRLIYYSQIVNDFQKGDIAEGYSVSREKKESFPLTVTSAQKNPTAFYLCASSWGRTYQETQYFGPGTRLLVL.

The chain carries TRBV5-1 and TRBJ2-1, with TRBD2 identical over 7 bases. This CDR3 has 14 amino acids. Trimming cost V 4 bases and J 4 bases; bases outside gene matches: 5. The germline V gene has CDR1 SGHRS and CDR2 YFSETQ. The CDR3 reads CASSPGGLYNEQFF. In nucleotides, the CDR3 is TGCGCCAGCAGCCCGGGGGGTCTGTACAATGAGCAGTTCTTC.

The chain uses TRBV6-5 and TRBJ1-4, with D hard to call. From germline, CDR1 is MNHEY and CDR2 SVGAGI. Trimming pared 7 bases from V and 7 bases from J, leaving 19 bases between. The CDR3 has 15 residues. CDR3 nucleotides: TGTGCCAGCATACCCGGGTATGCCTCGGGTGAAAAACTGTTTTTT. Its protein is CASIPGYASGEKLFF.

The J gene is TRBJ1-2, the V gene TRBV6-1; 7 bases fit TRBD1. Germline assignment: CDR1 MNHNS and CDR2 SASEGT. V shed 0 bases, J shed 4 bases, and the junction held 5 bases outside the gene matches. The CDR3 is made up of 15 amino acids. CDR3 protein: CASSEAIRQGYGYTF. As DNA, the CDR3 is TGTGCCAGCAGTGAAGCGATAAGACAGGGCTATGGCTACACCTTC.

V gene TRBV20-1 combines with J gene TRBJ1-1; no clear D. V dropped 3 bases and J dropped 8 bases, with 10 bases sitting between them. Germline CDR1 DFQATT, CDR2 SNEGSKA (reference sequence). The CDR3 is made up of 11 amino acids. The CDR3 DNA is TGCAGTGCTAGTGGCGGCCTAGAAGCTTTCTTT. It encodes CSASGGLEAFF.

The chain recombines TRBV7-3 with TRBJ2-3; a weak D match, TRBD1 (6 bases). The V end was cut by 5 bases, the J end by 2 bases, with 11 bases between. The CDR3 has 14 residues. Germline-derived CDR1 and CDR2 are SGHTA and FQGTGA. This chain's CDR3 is CASSPTGPTDTQYF. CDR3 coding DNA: TGTGCCAGCAGCCCAACAGGGCCCACAGATACGCAGTATTTT.

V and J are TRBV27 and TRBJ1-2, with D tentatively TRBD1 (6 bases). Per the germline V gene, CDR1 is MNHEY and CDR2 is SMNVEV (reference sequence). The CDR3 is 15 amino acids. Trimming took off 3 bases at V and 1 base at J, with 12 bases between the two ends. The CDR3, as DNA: TGTGCCAGCAGTTTGGGCGGCAGGGGTAACTATGGCTACACCTTC. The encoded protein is CASSLGGRGNYGYTF.

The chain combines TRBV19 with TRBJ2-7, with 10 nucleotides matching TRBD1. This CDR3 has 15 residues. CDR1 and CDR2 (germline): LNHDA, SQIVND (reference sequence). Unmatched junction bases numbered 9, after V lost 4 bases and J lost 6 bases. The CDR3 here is CASSTTGTGVGEQYF. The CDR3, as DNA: TGTGCCAGTAGTACAACCGGGACAGGGGTTGGCGAGCAGTACTTC.

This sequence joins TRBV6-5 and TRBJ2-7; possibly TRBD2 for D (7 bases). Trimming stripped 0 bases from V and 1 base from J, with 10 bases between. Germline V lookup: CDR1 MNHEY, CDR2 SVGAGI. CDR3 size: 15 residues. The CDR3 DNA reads TGTGCCAGCAGTTACTCGGGGGGGCCTTCCTACGAGCAGTACTTC. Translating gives CASSYSGGPSYEQYF.

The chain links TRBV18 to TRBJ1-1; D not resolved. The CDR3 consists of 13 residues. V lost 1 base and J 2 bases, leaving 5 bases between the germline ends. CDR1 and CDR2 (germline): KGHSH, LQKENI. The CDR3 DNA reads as TGTGCCAGCTCACCACTCCCAAACACTGAAGCTTTCTTT. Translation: CASSPLPNTEAFF.

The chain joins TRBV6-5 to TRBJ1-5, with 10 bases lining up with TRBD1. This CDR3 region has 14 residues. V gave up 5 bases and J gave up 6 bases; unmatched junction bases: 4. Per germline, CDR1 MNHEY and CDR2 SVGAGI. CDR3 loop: CASSPGTGVQPQHF. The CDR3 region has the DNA TGTGCCAGCAGTCCCGGGACAGGGGTTCAGCCCCAGCATTTT.

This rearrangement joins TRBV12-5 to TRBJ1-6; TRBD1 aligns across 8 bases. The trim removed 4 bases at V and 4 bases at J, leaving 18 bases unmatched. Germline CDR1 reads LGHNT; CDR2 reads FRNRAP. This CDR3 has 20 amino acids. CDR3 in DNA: TGTGCTAGTGGTTCCTCACAGGGGGTCGGCCCCGTGGGATATAATTCACCCCTCCACTTT. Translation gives CASGSSQGVGPVGYNSPLHF.

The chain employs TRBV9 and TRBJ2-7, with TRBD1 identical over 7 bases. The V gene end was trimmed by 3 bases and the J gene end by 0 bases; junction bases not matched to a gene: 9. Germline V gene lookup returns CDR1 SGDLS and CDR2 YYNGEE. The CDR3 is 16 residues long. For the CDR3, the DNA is TGTGCCAGCAGCGCACCGACAGGGACCAGCTCCTACGAGCAGTACTTC. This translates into CASSAPTGTSSYEQYF.